This T cell receptor (beta chain) was sequenced during a study of OX40 agonist ivuxolimab in advanced cancers. Study findings and constraints: The authors also found low normalized T-cell clonal expansion in some nonresponders.

The data were produced by immunoSEQ multiplex PCR, yet TCRdb's version contains in-frame clones alone and is incomplete. The sample lists tens of thousands of clones; 85% to 90% were seen once. There are a few counts of this clone. Antigen unknown. The sequenced sample was CD4+ or CD8+ T cells sorted from blood, obtained in a trial of the OX40 agonist ivuxolimab. This receptor was identified in an adult with an advanced solid tumor such as melanoma, head and neck, liver or kidney cancer.

CDR3 sequence reads: CASSVAPNQPQHF. CDR3 DNA: TGTGCCAGCAGTGTGGCCCCCAATCAGCCCCAGCATTTT. The chain combines TRBV6-1 with TRBJ1-5; no firm D call. CDR3 length: 13 amino acids. From germline, CDR1 is MNHNS and CDR2 SASEGT. The germline V and J ends were trimmed by 4 bases and 3 bases, with 7 bases remaining between them.